One sample yielded the 28 T cell receptor beta chains listed below, sequenced in a study of blood T cell repertoires in COVID-19. Method: immunoSEQ multiplex PCR; TCRdb's copy keeps in-frame clones and lacks some. The sample has some 380,000 clones, more than 65% seen once; the top ten hold around 1.1%. What was sequenced was peripheral blood. Receptor source: a human donor with acute or convalescent COVID-19. The donor label of this sample is uncertain.

The rearrangement links TRBV5-1 to TRBJ2-7, with 7 bases fitting TRBD2. This CDR3 has 16 residues. Germline assignment: CDR1 SGHRS and CDR2 YFSETQ. After removal of 0 bases from V and 2 bases from J, the junction contained 8 bases not matched to a gene. Written as DNA, the CDR3 is TGCGCCAGCAGCTTGGGTCCAGCGGGAACTACCTACGAGCAGTACTTC. Its protein is CASSLGPAGTTYEQYF.

V is TRBV6-1 and J is TRBJ2-1; D gene unclear. Looked up from germline, CDR1 is MNHNS and CDR2 is SASEGT. V was pared by 2 bases and J by 1 base, with 12 bases between. CDR3 size: 16 residues. The chain's CDR3 is CASSERGPGSYNEQFF. DNA for the CDR3: TGTGCCAGCAGTGAACGCGGCCCTGGGTCCTACAATGAGCAGTTCTTC.

This clone has a count of ten or more. This rearrangement joins TRBV4-1 to TRBJ2-5; tentative D call: TRBD2 (6 bases). CDR1 MGHRA and CDR2 YSYEKL come from the germline V gene. V shed 5 bases and J shed 2 bases, with 24 bases lying between them. The CDR3 runs 18 residues. CDR3 nucleotide sequence: TGCGCCAGCAGCAGCCGTACGATTCTGGCGGGGCCACAAGAGACCCAGTACTTC. Translation gives CASSSRTILAGPQETQYF.

The gene calls are TRBV14 and TRBJ2-2; a weak D match, TRBD1 (7 bases). CDR1 SGHDN and CDR2 FVKESK come from the germline V gene. V lost 4 bases and J 2 bases, leaving 17 bases between the germline ends. The CDR3 contains 17 residues. CDR3: CASSPAPGGGNTGELFF. In nucleotides, the CDR3 is TGTGCCAGCAGCCCGGCCCCAGGGGGAGGTAACACCGGGGAGCTGTTTTTT.

This chain uses TRBV28 with TRBJ2-7; D remains ambiguous. This CDR3 contains 14 residues. The germline CDR1 and CDR2 sequences are MDHEN and SYDVKM. Between the trimmed V and J ends, which lost 4 bases and 1 base, there was a span of 11 bases. The CDR3, as DNA: TGTGCCAGCAGTTCGTACCCCACTTCCTACGAGCAGTACTTC. Translating gives CASSSYPTSYEQYF.

This clone was observed once. V gene TRBV7-9 combines with J gene TRBJ1-5; D uncertain. Germline V CDR1 and CDR2: SEHNR, FQNEAQ (reference sequence). Trimming removed 4 bases at V and 5 bases at J, with 6 bases between. This CDR3 contains 12 residues. DNA for the CDR3: TGTGCCAGCAGCTCCCGTTATCAGCCCCAGCATTTT. Its translation: CASSSRYQPQHF.

The rearrangement links TRBV19 to TRBJ2-2, with 8 bases that match TRBD2. Germline V gives CDR1 LNHDA, CDR2 SQIVND (reference sequence). The V and J ends lost 6 bases and 5 bases, in that order; junction bases with no gene match: 8. CDR3 size: 15 residues. The CDR3 nucleotides are TGTGCCAGTAGAGTCCAAGCGGGAGCTACCGGGGAGCTGTTTTTT. Translated, it gives CASRVQAGATGELFF.

This clone was seen more than once but under ten times. The chain carries TRBV6-5 and TRBJ1-2; the D is unclear. V lost 4 bases and J lost 8, with 17 bases in between. The germline V gene encodes CDR1 MNHEY and CDR2 SVGAGI. This CDR3 contains 14 residues. The CDR3 reads CASSFSGSSLGYTF. CDR3 bases: TGTGCCAGCAGTTTTAGCGGATCGTCTCTAGGCTACACCTTC.

The gene calls are TRBV29-1 and TRBJ1-1, with TRBD1 as a possible D gene (6 bases). In germline, CDR1 is SQVTM, CDR2 ANQGSEA. The CDR3 totals 12 residues. V was trimmed by 2 bases and J by 9 bases, leaving 13 bases between them. The CDR3 loop reads CSVERGTGKAFF. The CDR3 DNA sequence: TGCAGCGTTGAACGAGGCACAGGGAAAGCTTTCTTT.

The V gene is TRBV5-8, the J gene TRBJ1-1, with 7 bases identical to TRBD1. Per the germline V gene, CDR1 is SGHTS and CDR2 is YDEGEE. The junction had 2 bases not matched to a gene; V was cut back by 2 bases and J by 4 bases. This CDR3 has 13 residues. For the CDR3, the DNA is TGTGCCAGCAGCTTCGACAGGGCCACTGAAGCTTTCTTT. Its protein product is CASSFDRATEAFF.

The chain combines TRBV3-1 (or the pseudogene TRBV3-2) with TRBJ2-7; D gene uncertain. CDR1 LGHDT and CDR2 YNNKEL come from the germline V gene (reference sequence). CDR3 length: 14 amino acids. V lost 3 bases, J lost 5 bases, and 14 bases lay in between. The CDR3: CASSQTRVKNEQYF. CDR3 bases: TGTGCCAGCAGCCAGACTCGTGTGAAGAACGAGCAGTACTTC.

The chain carries TRBV5-4 and TRBJ2-7, with 7 bases lining up with TRBD1. Germline loops: CDR1 SGHNT, CDR2 YYREEE (reference sequence). The V gene end was trimmed by 3 bases and the J gene end by 2 bases; junction bases not matched to a gene: 14. CDR3 length: 17 amino acids. The CDR3 spells CASSSKTGTESPYEQYF. As DNA, the CDR3 is TGTGCCAGCAGCTCCAAGACCGGGACAGAATCCCCCTACGAGCAGTACTTC.

In DNA form, the CDR3 reads TGTGCCAGCAGCTTAGGGACTAGCGGGAGTTGGGGTGAGCAGTTCTTC. Protein sequence: CASSLGTSGSWGEQFF. This chain uses TRBV13 with TRBJ2-1; 12 bases fit TRBD2. Trimming removed 0 bases from V and 9 bases from J; junction bases left unmatched: 6. Looked up from germline, CDR1 is PRHDT and CDR2 is FYEKMQ (reference sequence). The CDR3 totals 16 residues. The entire variable domain, with the rest obtained from reference TRBV13 and TRBJ2-1, is as follows: AAGVIQSPRHLIKEKRETATLKCYPIPRHDTVYWYQQGPGQDPQFLISFYEKMQSDKGSIPDRFSAQQFSDYHSELNMSSLELGDSALYFCASSLGTSGSWGEQFFGPGTRLTVL.

The chain uses TRBV7-8 and TRBJ2-3, with TRBD2 as a possible D gene (6 bases). The CDR3 sequence is 14 residues long. V dropped 5 bases and J dropped 5 bases, with 14 bases sitting between them. In germline, CDR1 is SGHVS, CDR2 FQNEAQ. The CDR3 is CASSQDGGGDTQYF. The CDR3, as DNA: TGTGCCAGCAGCCAAGACGGGGGTGGAGATACGCAGTATTTT.

The chain couples TRBV5-6 to TRBJ2-1, with 8 bases matching TRBD1. Trimming took 0 bases from V and 7 from J; bases not matched to a gene: 9. Germline CDR1 and CDR2: SGHDT and YYEEEE. CDR3 length: 16 amino acids. The CDR3, as DNA: TGTGCCAGCAGCTTGGCAGGTCAGGGGGCGGTTAATGAGCAGTTCTTC. Amino acids: CASSLAGQGAVNEQFF.

This sequence joins TRBV5-4 and TRBJ2-7; weak D call: TRBD1 (6 bases). Germline loops: CDR1 SGHNT, CDR2 YYREEE (reference sequence). Trimming removed 0 bases at V and 3 bases at J, with 7 bases between. The CDR3 covers 13 residues. The CDR3: CASSLGQDYEQYF. Here the CDR3 DNA reads TGTGCCAGCAGCTTGGGACAGGACTACGAGCAGTACTTC.

The J gene is TRBJ1-2, the V gene TRBV18, with 7 positions matching TRBD1. Germline trimming cut 3 bases from V and 7 bases from J; bases unmatched to any gene: 17. CDR3 size: 17 residues. Germline assignment: CDR1 KGHSH and CDR2 LQKENI. In nucleotides, the CDR3 is TGTGCCAGCTCACCGATCGTCGGACAGGCCGATTTGGGTGGCTACACCTTC. This sequence encodes CASSPIVGQADLGGYTF.

The chain is built from TRBV4-1 and TRBJ1-2; D is possibly TRBD1 (6 bases). The CDR3 consists of 13 residues. V was cut by 5 bases and J by 4 bases, with 11 bases left in between. The germline V gene has CDR1 MGHRA and CDR2 YSYEKL. CDR3 residues: CASSFDRSYGYTF. For the CDR3, the DNA is TGCGCCAGCAGCTTTGACAGGAGCTATGGCTACACCTTC.

The chain's CDR3 is CASSLNLGNTIYF. The CDR3 region has the DNA TGTGCCAGCAGCTTAAACCTAGGAAACACCATATATTTT. The V gene is TRBV7-8, the J gene TRBJ1-3; D ambiguous. The CDR3 contains 13 residues. Trimming removed 2 bases from V and 4 bases from J, with 6 bases in between. CDR1 and CDR2 from the germline V gene are SGHVS and FQNEAQ.

The genes are TRBV6-5 and TRBJ1-1; 7 nucleotides line up with TRBD1. Trimming cost V 2 bases and J 3 bases; bases outside gene matches: 9. CDR1 and CDR2 (germline): MNHEY, SVGAGI. CDR3 length: 16 residues. The DNA of the CDR3 is TGTGCCAGCAGTTACGGAGGCAGGGGGTTGGACACTGAAGCTTTCTTT. It codes for CASSYGGRGLDTEAFF.

The chain links TRBV7-2 to TRBJ1-2, with 10 positions matching TRBD1. The germline CDR1 and CDR2 sequences are SGHTA and FQGNSA. CDR3 size: 15 residues. The junction had 10 bases not matched to a gene; V was cut back by 5 bases and J by 7 bases. CDR3 amino acids: CASSTTGQGRGGYTF. The CDR3 bases are TGTGCCAGCAGCACCACGGGACAGGGGAGAGGTGGCTACACCTTC.

This clone was recorded once. V usage is TRBV11-2 and J usage is TRBJ2-4; D might be TRBD2 (5 bases). Trimming left V 1 base short and J 1 base short, with 5 bases between. This CDR3 has 14 residues. In germline, CDR1 is SGHAT, CDR2 FQNNGV. In DNA, the CDR3 is TGTGCCAGCAGCTTAGCGGGGGCCAAAAACATTCAGTACTTC. It translates to CASSLAGAKNIQYF. Full variable domain (rest looked up from reference TRBV11-2 and TRBJ2-4): EAGVAQSPRYKIIEKRQSVAFWCNPISGHATLYWYQQILGQGPKLLIQFQNNGVVDDSQLPKDRFSAERLKGVDSTLKIQPAKLEDSAVYLCASSLAGAKNIQYFGAGTRLSVL.

This chain connects TRBV5-1 to TRBJ1-1; TRBD1 is a possible D gene (5 bases). V lost 4 bases, J lost 5 bases, and 15 bases lay in between. The germline V gene has CDR1 SGHRS and CDR2 YFSETQ. The CDR3 runs to 14 residues. The DNA of the CDR3 is TGCGCCAGCAGCCTAGACGGGCGGGGGACTGAAGCTTTCTTT. It codes for CASSLDGRGTEAFF. Full variable domain (remainder filled in from reference TRBV5-1 and TRBJ1-1): KAGVTQTPRYLIKTRGQQVTLSCSPISGHRSVSWYQQTPGQGLQFLFEYFSETQRNKGNFPGRFSGRQFSNSRSEMNVSTLELGDSALYLCASSLDGRGTEAFFGQGTRLTVV.

This clone was observed a single time. This chain uses TRBV18 with TRBJ1-2; D uncertain. This CDR3 comprises 16 residues. The V end lost 4 bases, the J end lost 2 bases, and 17 bases lay between the germline ends. Germline V CDR1 and CDR2: KGHSH, LQKENI. CDR3 DNA sequence: TGTGCCAGCTCACACCAACCGGGAGTTCCCAACTATGGCTACACCTTC. Translation: CASSHQPGVPNYGYTF.

The chain links TRBV28 to TRBJ1-5, with D perhaps TRBD1 (6 bases). Germline CDR1 MDHEN, CDR2 SYDVKM. Trimming removed 4 bases from V and 4 bases from J, with 14 bases in between. The CDR3 is 15 amino acids. The CDR3 sequence: CASSSGQSGNQPQHF. The CDR3 DNA reads as TGTGCCAGCAGTTCTGGACAGTCTGGTAATCAGCCCCAGCATTTT.

The chain carries TRBV2 and TRBJ1-2; the D gene is possibly TRBD1 (6 bases). Per germline, CDR1 SNHLY and CDR2 FYNNEI. CDR3 length: 14 amino acids. Between the trimmed V and J ends, which lost 6 bases and 4 bases, there was a span of 15 bases. The CDR3 spells CASRPGDNLYGYTF. The CDR3 DNA follows: TGTGCCAGCAGACCAGGGGACAACCTCTATGGCTACACCTTC.

This sequence joins TRBV29-1 and TRBJ1-1, with a tentative D call TRBD1 (6 bases). Germline CDR1 SQVTM, CDR2 ANQGSEA. V was cut by 8 bases and J by 6 bases, with 16 bases left in between. The CDR3 has 12 amino acids. The DNA for the CDR3 is TGCAGCTCTGGCGGGACACGAGCTGAAGCTTTCTTT. It encodes CSSGGTRAEAFF.

As DNA, the CDR3 is TGTGCCAGCAGTGGGATGGGACTAGCGGGGGGGCCGAGATCAGAGACCCAGTACTTC. Residues: CASSGMGLAGGPRSETQYF. The rearrangement links TRBV2 to TRBJ2-5, with TRBD2 identical over 16 bases. The trim removed 4 bases at V and 4 bases at J, leaving 12 bases unmatched. This CDR3 is 19 amino acids long. Germline V lookup: CDR1 SNHLY, CDR2 FYNNEI. Combining the CDR3 with reference TRBV2 and TRBJ2-5 gives the whole variable domain EPEVTQTPSHQVTQMGQEVILRCVPISNHLYFYWYRQILGQKVEFLVSFYNNEISEKSEIFDDQFSVERPDGSNFTLKIRSTKLEDSAMYFCASSGMGLAGGPRSETQYFGPGTRLLVL.